These 11 T cell receptor beta chains came from one sample sequenced in a study of T-cell reconstitution after alpha-beta-depleted transplantation in children. Unique molecular identifiers were incorporated when the TCRbeta library was constructed. From the PCR reads, TCRdb called clonotypes with MiXCR, one entry per CDR3 protein. The data contain approximately 400,000 distinct CDR3 sequences, roughly 17% of them seen just once; the ten biggest clones take up roughly 29%. Sequenced material: PBMCs, mostly from graft donor cells, taken 360 days after TCRalphabeta/CD19-depleted stem cell transplant. The source is a boy under two years old who had a stem cell transplant for Wiskott-Aldrich syndrome, so the T cells may come from the graft donor.

The chain couples TRBV25-1 to TRBJ2-2; a possible D gene is TRBD2 (7 bases). This CDR3 is 16 amino acids long. Germline V gives CDR1 MGHDK, CDR2 SYGVNS. V lost 3 bases to trimming and J lost 5 bases, with 16 bases between them. CDR3 sequence: CASSDGGGARTGELFF. DNA of the CDR3: TGTGCCAGCAGTGATGGGGGGGGCGCGAGAACCGGGGAGCTGTTTTTT.

This clonotype has ten or more counts. The chain combines TRBV4-3 with TRBJ2-1; no definite D call. This CDR3 region has 13 residues. Germline V gene data show CDR1 as LGHNA and CDR2 as YSLEER. Trimming took 3 bases from V and 5 from J, leaving 8 bases between them. CDR3 residues: CASSQGFHNEQFF. DNA for the CDR3: TGCGCCAGCAGCCAGGGCTTCCACAATGAGCAGTTCTTC.

This clonotype has only a few counts. V usage is TRBV18 and J usage is TRBJ2-1; unclear D gene. CDR1 and CDR2 from the germline V gene are KGHSH and LQKENI. V lost 5 bases, J lost 7 bases, and 9 bases lay in between. The CDR3 loop spans 12 amino acids. CDR3 protein: CASSFRLNEQFF. Here the CDR3 DNA reads TGTGCCAGCTCATTTCGCCTAAATGAGCAGTTCTTC.

The V gene is TRBV27, the J gene TRBJ2-1, with TRBD2 matching 12 bases. There are 15 residues in the CDR3. CDR1 is MNHEY, CDR2 SMNVEV, per germline (reference sequence). Trimming cost V 9 bases and J 6 bases; bases outside gene matches: 9. CDR3 bases: TGTGCCAGTCGGGGACTAGCGGGTCGACGCAATGAGCAGTTCTTC. Encoded protein: CASRGLAGRRNEQFF.

In this sample, this clonotype turned up a few times. The V call is TRBV12-3 or TRBV12-4, the J call TRBJ2-4; tentatively, D is TRBD1 (5 bases). Trimming took off 3 bases at V and 13 bases at J, with 10 bases between the two ends. This CDR3 is 11 amino acids long. The CDR3 DNA reads TGTGCCAGCAGTTTCAGGGTCAAGCAGTACTTC. It is translated as CASSFRVKQYF.

This clonotype turned up a few times. The genes are TRBV29-1 and TRBJ2-3; the D gene is possibly TRBD1 (5 bases). CDR1 and CDR2 (germline): SQVTM, ANQGSEA. The length of the CDR3 is 13 residues. This CDR3 is CTTMGPGTDTQYF. The CDR3 coding sequence is TGCACCACGATGGGGCCGGGCACAGATACGCAGTATTTT.

The chain employs TRBV29-1 and TRBJ2-3; tentative D call: TRBD1 (6 bases). The V and J ends lost 4 bases and 2 bases respectively, with 16 bases between them. Germline assignment: CDR1 SQVTM and CDR2 ANQGSEA. The CDR3 covers 15 residues. In DNA form, the CDR3 reads TGCAGCGTTGCAGGGGCAGGGCAGTCCACAGATACGCAGTATTTT. It specifies CSVAGAGQSTDTQYF.

V usage is TRBV7-6 and J usage is TRBJ2-7; 7 nucleotides match TRBD1. The CDR3 is made up of 14 amino acids. Germline CDR1 and CDR2: SGHVS and FNYEAQ. The J segment lost 5 bases and the V segment lost 1 base, leaving 5 bases of the junction unmatched. CDR3 in DNA: TGTGCCAGCAGCTTAGTACAGGGGCCCCACGAGCAGTACTTC. It specifies CASSLVQGPHEQYF. Full variable domain (missing parts from reference TRBV7-6 and TRBJ2-7): GAGVSQSPRYKVTKRGQDVALRCDPISGHVSLYWYRQALGQGPEFLTYFNYEAQQDKSGLPNDRFSAERPEGSISTLTIQRTEQRDSAMYRCASSLVQGPHEQYFGPGTRLTVT.

The V and J genes are TRBV23-1 and TRBJ2-3; D is uncertain. TRBV23-1 is reported as an ORF; its role is uncertain. The CDR3 extends over 12 amino acids. The V and J ends lost 4 bases and 6 bases respectively, with 8 bases between them. In nucleotides, the CDR3 is TGCGCCAGCAGTCCCCAGCATGATACGCAGTATTTT. Encoded protein: CASSPQHDTQYF.

This clonotype has only a few counts. The J gene is TRBJ1-1, the V gene TRBV9; no reliable D call. The CDR3 length is 13 residues. Trimming cost V 0 bases and J 7 bases, with 10 bases left between them. CDR1 SGDLS and CDR2 YYNGEE come from the germline V gene. As DNA, the CDR3 is TGTGCCAGCAGCGTAGCTCACGGGCTTGAAGCTTTCTTT. Translation: CASSVAHGLEAFF.

The CDR3 here is CASSQDRDPLYEQYF. CDR3 bases: TGCGCCAGCAGCCAAGACAGGGATCCTCTCTACGAGCAGTACTTC. The chain has TRBV4-3 and TRBJ2-7, with D possibly matching TRBD1 (5 bases). This CDR3 is built from 15 residues. Germline V gene sequence: CDR1 LGHNA, CDR2 YSLEER. The germline V and J ends were trimmed by 0 bases and 3 bases, with 12 bases remaining between them.